The clone carrying this TCR beta chain has at least ten counts. Its specificity is not known. RNA transcripts served as template for amplifying TCR beta CDR3 sequences. Scientists carried out first-round RT-PCR using HTBI primers and then a second-round multiplex PCR. One entry per CDR3 protein results from TCRdb running MiXCR on the multiplex PCR reads. The sample lists roughly 300,000 distinct CDR3 sequences; about a sixth were seen once. These data originate in a study of Graves' ophthalmopathy and Graves' hyperthyroidism. Whole-study findings and limits: Distinction of ophthalmopathy from stable hyperthyroidism by a 13-signature model reached nearly 90% sensitivity and just under 84% specificity.

CDR1 is DFQATT and CDR2 is SNEGSKA in the germline V gene (reference sequence). The junction had 6 bases not matched to a gene; V was cut back by 7 bases and J by 7 bases. The CDR3 runs 11 residues. The sample taken for sequencing was peripheral blood. The V and J genes are TRBV20-1 and TRBJ2-7; 8 nucleotides line up with TRBD1. The clonotype originates from an adult man with Graves' ophthalmopathy. The chain's CDR3 is CSVTGAEEQYF. As DNA, the CDR3 is TGCAGTGTGACAGGGGCGGAGGAGCAGTACTTC.